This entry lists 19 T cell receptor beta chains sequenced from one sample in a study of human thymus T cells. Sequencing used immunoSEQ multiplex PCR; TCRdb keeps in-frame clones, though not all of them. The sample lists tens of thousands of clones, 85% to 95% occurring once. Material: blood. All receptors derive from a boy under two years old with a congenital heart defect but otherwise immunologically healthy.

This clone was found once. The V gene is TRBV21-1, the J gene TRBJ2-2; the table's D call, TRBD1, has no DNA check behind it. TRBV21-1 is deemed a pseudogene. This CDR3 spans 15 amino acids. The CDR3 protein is CASSKIGTTTGELFF. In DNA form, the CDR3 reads TGTGCCAGCAGCAAGATCGGGACAACCACCGGGGAGCTGTTTTTT.

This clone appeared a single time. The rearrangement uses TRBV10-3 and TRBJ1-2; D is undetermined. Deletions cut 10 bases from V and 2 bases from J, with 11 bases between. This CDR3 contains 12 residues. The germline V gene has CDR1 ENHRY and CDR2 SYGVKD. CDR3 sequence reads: CATEDFNYGYTF. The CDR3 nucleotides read TGTGCCACCGAAGATTTCAACTATGGCTACACCTTC.

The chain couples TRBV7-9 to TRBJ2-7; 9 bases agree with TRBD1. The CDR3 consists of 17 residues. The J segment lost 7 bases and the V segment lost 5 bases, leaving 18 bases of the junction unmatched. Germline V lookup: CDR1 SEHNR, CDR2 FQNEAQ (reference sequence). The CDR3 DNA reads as TGTGCCAGCAGCCAAAACCTGGGACAGGGCTGGACGTGGGAGCAGTACTTC. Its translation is CASSQNLGQGWTWEQYF.

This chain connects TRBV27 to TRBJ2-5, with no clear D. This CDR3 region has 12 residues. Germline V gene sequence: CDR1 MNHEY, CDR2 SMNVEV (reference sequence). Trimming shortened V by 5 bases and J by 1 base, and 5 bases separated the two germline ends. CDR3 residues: CASSPGQETQYF. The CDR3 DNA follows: TGTGCCAGCAGTCCCGGCCAAGAGACCCAGTACTTC.

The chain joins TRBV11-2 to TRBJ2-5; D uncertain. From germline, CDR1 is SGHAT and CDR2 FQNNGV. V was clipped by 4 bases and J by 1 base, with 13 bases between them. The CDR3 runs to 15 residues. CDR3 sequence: CASSSEFRSQETQYF. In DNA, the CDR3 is TGTGCCAGCAGCTCAGAGTTCAGGAGCCAAGAGACCCAGTACTTC.

The CDR3 region has the DNA TGCGCCAGCAGCGCAGGGACAGGGCCCACTGAAGCTTTCTTT. Encoded protein: CASSAGTGPTEAFF. This sequence joins TRBV5-1 and TRBJ1-1, with 9 positions matching TRBD1. The CDR3 is made up of 14 amino acids. The germline gives CDR1 SGHRS, CDR2 YFSETQ. Trimming took 4 bases from V and 4 from J; bases not matched to a gene: 5. The full variable domain, in which reference TRBV5-1 and TRBJ1-1 provide the parts outside the CDR3, is KAGVTQTPRYLIKTRGQQVTLSCSPISGHRSVSWYQQTPGQGLQFLFEYFSETQRNKGNFPGRFSGRQFSNSRSEMNVSTLELGDSALYLCASSAGTGPTEAFFGQGTRLTVV.

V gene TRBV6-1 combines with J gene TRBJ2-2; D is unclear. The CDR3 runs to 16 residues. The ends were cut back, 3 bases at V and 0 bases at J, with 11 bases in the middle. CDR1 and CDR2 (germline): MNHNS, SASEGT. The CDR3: CASSDPITTNTGELFF. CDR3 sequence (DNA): TGTGCCAGCAGTGACCCCATAACCACGAACACCGGGGAGCTGTTTTTT.

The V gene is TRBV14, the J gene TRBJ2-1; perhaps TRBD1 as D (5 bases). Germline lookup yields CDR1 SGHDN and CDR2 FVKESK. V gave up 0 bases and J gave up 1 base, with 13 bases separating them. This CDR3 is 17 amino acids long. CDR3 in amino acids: CASSQEIGAWSYNEQFF. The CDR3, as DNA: TGTGCCAGCAGCCAAGAAATAGGGGCGTGGTCCTACAATGAGCAGTTCTTC.

CDR3 bases: TGTGCCAGCACCTGGGGGAGTCAGCCCCAGCATTTT. It yields the protein CASTWGSQPQHF. This chain uses TRBV5-8 with TRBJ1-5, with a possible D match to TRBD1 (5 bases). There are 12 residues in the CDR3. Germline CDR1 and CDR2: SGHTS and YDEGEE. The V and J ends lost 6 bases and 6 bases respectively, with 10 bases between them.

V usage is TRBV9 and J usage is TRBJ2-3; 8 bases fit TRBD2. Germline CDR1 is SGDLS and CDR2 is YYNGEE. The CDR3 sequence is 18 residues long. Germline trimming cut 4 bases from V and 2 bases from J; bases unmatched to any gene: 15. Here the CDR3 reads CASSRSGISTMITDTQYF. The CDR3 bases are TGTGCCAGCAGCCGTAGCGGGATTTCTACTATGATCACAGATACGCAGTATTTT. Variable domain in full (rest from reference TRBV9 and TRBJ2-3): DSGVTQTPKHLITATGQRVTLRCSPRSGDLSVYWYQQSLDQGLQFLIQYYNGEERAKGNILERFSAQQFPDLHSELNLSSLELGDSALYFCASSRSGISTMITDTQYFGPGTRLTVL.

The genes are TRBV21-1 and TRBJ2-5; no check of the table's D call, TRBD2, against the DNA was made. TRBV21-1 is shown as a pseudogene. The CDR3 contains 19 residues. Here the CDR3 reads CASSKALQTSGGIGETQYF. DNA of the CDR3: TGTGCCAGCAGCAAAGCGCTCCAGACTAGCGGGGGGATCGGAGAGACCCAGTACTTC.

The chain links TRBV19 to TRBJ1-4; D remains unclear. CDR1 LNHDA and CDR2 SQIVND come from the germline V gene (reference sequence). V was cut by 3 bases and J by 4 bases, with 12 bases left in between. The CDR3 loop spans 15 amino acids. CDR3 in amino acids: CASSIRATNNEKLFF. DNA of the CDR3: TGTGCCAGTAGTATCCGGGCTACAAATAATGAAAAACTGTTTTTT.

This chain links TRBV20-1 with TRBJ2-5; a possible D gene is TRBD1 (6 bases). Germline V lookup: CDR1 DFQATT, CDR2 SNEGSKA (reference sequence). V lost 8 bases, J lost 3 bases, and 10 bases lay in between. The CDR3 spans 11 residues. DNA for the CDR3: TGCAGTACCTGGACAGAAGAGACCCAGTACTTC. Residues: CSTWTEETQYF.

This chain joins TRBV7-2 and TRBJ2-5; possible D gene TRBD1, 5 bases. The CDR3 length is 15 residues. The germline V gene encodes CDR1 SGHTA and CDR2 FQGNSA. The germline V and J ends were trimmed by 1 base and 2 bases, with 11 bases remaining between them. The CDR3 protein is CASSLVGQGQETQYF. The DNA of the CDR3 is TGTGCCAGCAGCTTAGTAGGGCAGGGTCAAGAGACCCAGTACTTC. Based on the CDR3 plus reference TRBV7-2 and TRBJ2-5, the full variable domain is GAGVSQSPSNKVTEKGKDVELRCDPISGHTALYWYRQSLGQGLEFLIYFQGNSAPDKSGLPSDRFSAERTGGSVSTLTIQRTQQEDSAVYLCASSLVGQGQETQYFGPGTRLLVL.

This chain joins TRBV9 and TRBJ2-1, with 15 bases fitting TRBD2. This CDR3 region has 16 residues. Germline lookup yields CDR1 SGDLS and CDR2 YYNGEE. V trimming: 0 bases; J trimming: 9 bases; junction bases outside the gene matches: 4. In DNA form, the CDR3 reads TGTGCCAGCAGCGTAGGGACTAGCGGGGGGGCGGGTGAGCAGTTCTTC. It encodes CASSVGTSGGAGEQFF.

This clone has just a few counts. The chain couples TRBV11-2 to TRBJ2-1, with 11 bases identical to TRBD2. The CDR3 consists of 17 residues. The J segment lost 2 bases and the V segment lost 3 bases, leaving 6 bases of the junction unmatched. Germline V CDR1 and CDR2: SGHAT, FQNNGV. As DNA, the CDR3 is TGTGCCAGCAGCTTCTCAACGGGACTAGCGGCCTACAATGAGCAGTTCTTC. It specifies CASSFSTGLAAYNEQFF.

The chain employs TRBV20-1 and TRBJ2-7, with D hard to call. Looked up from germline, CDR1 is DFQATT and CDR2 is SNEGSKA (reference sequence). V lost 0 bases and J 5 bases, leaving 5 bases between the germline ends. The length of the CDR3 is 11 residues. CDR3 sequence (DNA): TGCAGTGCTAGAGATTTGGACGAGCAGTACTTC. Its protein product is CSARDLDEQYF.

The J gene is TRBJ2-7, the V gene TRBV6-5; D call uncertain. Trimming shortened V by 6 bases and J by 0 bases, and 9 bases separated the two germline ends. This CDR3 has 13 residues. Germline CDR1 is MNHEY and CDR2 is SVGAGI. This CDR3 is CASRFAASYEQYF. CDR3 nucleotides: TGTGCCAGCAGATTTGCCGCCTCCTACGAGCAGTACTTC.

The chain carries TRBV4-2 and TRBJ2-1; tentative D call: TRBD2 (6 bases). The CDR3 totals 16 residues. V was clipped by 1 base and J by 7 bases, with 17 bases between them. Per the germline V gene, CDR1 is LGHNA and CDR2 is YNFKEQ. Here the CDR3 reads CASSQGSGGPQNEQFF. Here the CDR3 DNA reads TGTGCCAGCAGCCAAGGTAGCGGAGGCCCCCAGAATGAGCAGTTCTTC.